This T cell receptor beta chain was recovered during a study of blood T cell repertoires in COVID-19. Sequencing used immunoSEQ multiplex PCR; TCRdb keeps in-frame clones, though not all of them. The sample has 150,000 or so clones; roughly 77% are singletons. Looked up from germline, CDR1 is MDHEN and CDR2 is SYDVKM. The CDR3 covers 14 residues. After removal of 2 bases from V and 7 bases from J, the junction contained 7 bases not matched to a gene. This sequence originates from a woman in her seventies with COVID-19, enrolled during active disease. The V call is TRBV28, the J call TRBJ1-2; TRBD1 aligns across 7 bases. Sequencing was carried out using peripheral blood. The CDR3 DNA is TGTGCCAGCAGTTTAAACAGGGGTGGCGTTGGCTACACCTTC. Amino acids: CASSLNRGGVGYTF.